The entry that follows covers one T cell receptor beta chain sequence. Patients at the Seattle site were enrolled during active infection and followed longitudinally. The germline gives CDR1 SEHNR, CDR2 FQNEAQ (reference sequence). This CDR3 has 14 residues. The V end lost 7 bases, the J end lost 4 bases, and 16 bases lay between the germline ends. These data originate in a study of blood T cell repertoires in COVID-19. As for the study in general: Acute and convalescent COVID-19 specimens originated in the United States, Italy and Spain. The cDNA or gDNA used as material had been derived from T cells, B-cell-depleted T cells, or PBMCs.

In the study's own analysis: The authors estimated nucleated cell counts from reference gene primer amplification. Clones were sequenced by immunoSEQ multiplex PCR, and TCRdb holds only the in-frame ones, with some missing. V, J and clone size are those of that table, while D and trimming were read from the DNA. Of more than 300,000 clones listed, approximately 88% are singletons. The V and J genes are TRBV7-9 and TRBJ1-2; D is ambiguous. Sequenced sample: peripheral blood. The TCR originated in a woman in her twenties or thirties with COVID-19, enrolled during active disease. The CDR3 DNA sequence: TGTGCCAGCACCCTAGACGGGAGCGGCTATGGCTACACCTTC. Translated: CASTLDGSGYGYTF. Supplemented by reference TRBV7-9 and TRBJ1-2, the full variable domain reads DTGVSQNPRHKITKRGQNVTFRCDPISEHNRLYWYRQTLGQGPEFLTYFQNEAQLEKSRLLSDRFSAERPKGSFSTLEIQRTEQGDSAMYLCASTLDGSGYGYTFGSGTRLTVV.